These T cell receptor beta chains were read from a single sample in a study of T-cell reconstitution after alpha-beta-depleted transplantation in children. TCRdb fed the PCR reads into MiXCR, producing one record per CDR3 protein. The data show some 300,000 distinct CDR3 sequences, roughly 7.8% seen once. The source was peripheral blood, collected 360 days after TCRalphabeta/CD19-depleted stem cell transplant. Receptor source: a female patient younger than 10 who had a stem cell transplant for Fanconi anemia, so the T cells may come from the graft donor. Both conserved end residues are part of each CDR3. Fields, in order: V gene, J gene, D gene, clone size, CDR3 protein, CDR3 DNA. A D gene is named only where the DNA matches it firmly. Clone size, where shown, is once, few, many, or a class for clones that have expanded.

>TRBV4-2|TRBJ1-6|-|-
CASSQEWPGGTPLHF
TGTGCCAGCAGCCAAGAATGGCCCGGGGGGACACCCCTCCACTTT
>TRBV18|TRBJ2-3|-|-
CASSPGLRDDTQYF
TGTGCCAGCTCACCGGGACTGAGGGACGATACGCAGTATTTT
>TRBV24-1|TRBJ2-1|TRBD2|many
CATSGSTSGRINEQFF
TGTGCCACCAGCGGATCGACTAGCGGGAGAATCAATGAGCAGTTCTTC
>TRBV11-3|TRBJ2-1|-|many
CASSLGAGAGNEQFF
TGTGCCAGCAGCTTAGGGGCTGGGGCGGGAAATGAGCAGTTCTTC
>TRBV7-9|TRBJ2-1|-|many
CASSRNVVGLAGDEQFF
TGTGCCAGCAGCAGAAACGTTGTTGGGTTAGCAGGGGATGAGCAGTTCTTC
>TRBV5-1|TRBJ1-1|TRBD1|few
CASSHLPSGTGGNTEAFF
TGCGCCAGCAGCCACCTCCCTTCCGGGACAGGGGGGAACACTGAAGCTTTCTTT
>TRBV28|TRBJ2-1|TRBD2|-
CASSSPGRAYNEQFF
TGTGCCAGCAGTTCCCCGGGGAGGGCCTACAATGAGCAGTTCTTC
>TRBV4-1|TRBJ2-1|TRBD2|-
CASSPNGAGGSASYNEQFF
TGCGCCAGCAGCCCGAACGGAGCGGGAGGCTCCGCTTCCTACAATGAGCAGTTCTTC
>TRBV9|TRBJ1-2|-|-
CASSPHTRTSYGYTF
TGTGCCAGCAGCCCCCACACCCGTACCTCGTATGGCTACACCTTC
>TRBV29-1|TRBJ2-5|-|many
CSVEDPSRREETQYF
TGCAGCGTTGAAGATCCCAGCAGACGAGAAGAGACCCAGTACTTC
>TRBV6-5|TRBJ2-1|TRBD1|many
CASSGTGSHNEQFF
TGTGCCAGCAGCGGGACAGGTTCTCACAATGAGCAGTTCTTC
>TRBV28|TRBJ1-2|-|few
CASSQPGGGNSYGYTF
TGTGCCAGCAGTCAACCCGGAGGCGGGAATAGCTATGGCTACACCTTC
>TRBV20-1|TRBJ2-1|-|-
CSARAGVAYNEQFF
TGCAGTGCTAGAGCGGGAGTCGCCTACAATGAGCAGTTCTTC
>TRBV5-1|TRBJ2-7|TRBD2|-
CASNNPGTSGKKYEQYF
TGCGCCAGCAACAACCCCGGGACTAGCGGGAAAAAGTACGAGCAGTACTTC
>TRBV9|TRBJ2-7|-|many
CASSVSPALFSYEQYF
TGTGCCAGCAGCGTCTCTCCAGCACTCTTCTCCTACGAGCAGTACTTC
>TRBV7-9|TRBJ2-7|-|many
CASSLSFGRQYEQYF
TGTGCCAGCAGCTTATCATTTGGACGGCAGTACGAGCAGTACTTC
>TRBV27|TRBJ1-1|-|-
CASAGEGTEAFF
TGTGCCAGCGCAGGGGAGGGGACTGAAGCTTTCTTT
>TRBV6-5|TRBJ1-5|-|few
CASSPGGGREQPQHF
TGTGCCAGCAGCCCAGGAGGGGGTCGAGAACAGCCCCAGCATTTT
>TRBV4-2|TRBJ2-7|-|-
CASSHWTESSYEQYF
TGTGCCAGCAGCCACTGGACAGAGAGCTCCTACGAGCAGTACTTC
>TRBV6-1|TRBJ1-2|-|few
CASSRWDGNYGYTF
TGTGCCAGCAGTAGATGGGACGGGAACTATGGCTACACCTTC
>TRBV5-1|TRBJ1-1|-|many
CASSLSPEAEAFF
TGCGCCAGCAGCTTGTCCCCCGAGGCTGAAGCTTTCTTT
>TRBV27|TRBJ2-5|TRBD2|-
CASKRTSGQETQYF
TGTGCCAGCAAGAGGACTAGCGGACAAGAGACCCAGTACTTC
>TRBV28|TRBJ2-7|TRBD2|many
CASSFGGVRYEQYF
TGTGCCAGCAGTTTTGGGGGGGTGCGCTACGAGCAGTACTTC
>TRBV4-1|TRBJ2-7|TRBD1|many
CASSQRTGPYSYEQYF
TGCGCCAGCAGCCAAAGGACAGGGCCCTACTCCTACGAGCAGTACTTC
>TRBV7-9|TRBJ2-6|-|-
CASSAYRDPGANVLTF
TGTGCCAGCAGCGCCTACAGGGACCCCGGGGCCAACGTCCTGACTTTC
>TRBV27|TRBJ2-7|-|few
CASSPIGQGAEQYF
TGTGCCAGCAGCCCCATCGGTCAGGGAGCCGAGCAGTACTTC
>TRBV24-1|TRBJ1-1|-|many
CATSDLVRARGSEAFF
TGTGCCACCAGTGATTTGGTCCGGGCAAGGGGTTCTGAAGCTTTCTTT
>TRBV20-1|TRBJ2-1|-|many
CSLSGLRYNEQFF
TGCAGCCTATCGGGACTCCGATACAATGAGCAGTTCTTC
>TRBV19|TRBJ2-1|TRBD2|few
CASSWPASGKNEQFF
TGTGCCAGTAGTTGGCCCGCTAGCGGGAAGAATGAGCAGTTCTTC
>TRBV28|TRBJ1-1|-|-
CASIPRWGSHTEAFF
TGTGCCAGCATTCCGAGGTGGGGGTCTCACACTGAAGCTTTCTTT
>TRBV9|TRBJ2-3|TRBD2|many
CASNLGLAGDDTQYF
TGTGCCAGCAACCTGGGACTAGCGGGAGATGATACGCAGTATTTT
>TRBV29-1|TRBJ2-3|-|many
CSVDSTSTDTQYF
TGCAGCGTCGATAGTACTAGCACAGATACGCAGTATTTT
>TRBV9|TRBJ1-1|TRBD1|-
CASRTGTGLNTEAFF
TGTGCCAGCAGGACCGGGACAGGGTTGAACACTGAAGCTTTCTTT
>TRBV6-2/TRBV6-3|TRBJ2-6|-|many
CASSYLRVSGANVLTF
TGTGCCAGCAGTTACTTACGGGTCTCTGGGGCCAACGTCCTGACTTTC
>TRBV15|TRBJ2-5|-|many
CATSRDLAAGGTQYF
TGTGCCACCAGCAGAGATCTGGCAGCTGGAGGGACCCAGTACTTC
>TRBV5-5|TRBJ1-5|-|few
CASTRTWDQPQHF
TGTGCCAGCACGAGGACATGGGATCAGCCCCAGCATTTT
>TRBV12-3/TRBV12-4|TRBJ1-3|-|-
CASSSPTLSGNTIYF
TGTGCCAGCAGTTCCCCGACACTCTCTGGAAACACCATATATTTT
>TRBV7-3|TRBJ2-3|-|many
CASSVMHSTDTQYF
TGTGCCAGCAGCGTTATGCACAGCACAGATACGCAGTATTTT
>TRBV5-1|TRBJ1-1|-|many
CASSSSGTRSELIMNTEAFF
TGCGCCAGCAGCTCTTCCGGGACACGGTCCGAATTGATAATGAACACTGAAGCTTTCTTT
>TRBV28|TRBJ1-3|-|many
CASSYGPGNTIYF
TGTGCCAGCAGTTACGGCCCTGGAAACACCATATATTTT
>TRBV28|TRBJ2-1|-|-
CASRAPTGGALGEQFF
TGTGCCAGCAGGGCTCCCACAGGGGGGGCTCTAGGTGAGCAGTTCTTC
>TRBV7-2|TRBJ1-3|TRBD1|many
CASSLTGQLHSGNTIYF
TGTGCCAGCAGCTTGACAGGGCAGTTACACTCTGGAAACACCATATATTTT
>TRBV30|TRBJ2-1|TRBD2|few
CAWGGTSGSIAFF
TGTGCCTGGGGGGGGACTAGCGGGAGTATAGCGTTCTTC
>TRBV30|TRBJ2-2|-|-
CAWTYRWQTNTGELFF
TGTGCCTGGACCTACCGGTGGCAGACGAACACCGGGGAGCTGTTTTTT
>TRBV20-1|TRBJ2-2|-|many
CSAMHTGELFF
TGCAGTGCTATGCACACCGGGGAGCTGTTTTTT
>TRBV29-1|TRBJ2-7|TRBD1|many
CSALTTGSSSYEQYF
TGCAGCGCTCTAACGACAGGGTCCAGCTCCTACGAGCAGTACTTC
>TRBV4-1|TRBJ2-1|TRBD2|many
CASSHDDLTSQQFF
TGCGCCAGCAGCCACGATGACTTGACTAGCCAGCAGTTCTTC
>TRBV12-3/TRBV12-4|TRBJ2-7|TRBD1|few
CASSGDSREQYF
TGTGCCAGCAGTGGGGACAGCCGGGAGCAGTACTTC
>TRBV18|TRBJ2-3|-|-
CASSPLGQGSTDTQYF
TGTGCCAGCTCACCTCTCGGGCAGGGGAGCACAGATACGCAGTATTTT
>TRBV29-1|TRBJ2-7|-|-
CSVGGLVTKPYEQYF
TGCAGCGTTGGGGGGCTGGTCACGAAACCCTACGAGCAGTACTTC
>TRBV3-1|TRBJ2-5|TRBD2|-
CASSRLAGGPRETQYF
TGTGCCAGCAGCCGACTAGCGGGGGGGCCTAGAGAGACCCAGTACTTC
>TRBV7-8|TRBJ2-7|-|many
CASSLGKYYEQYF
TGTGCCAGCAGCTTGGGGAAATACTACGAGCAGTACTTC
>TRBV6-5|TRBJ1-2|TRBD1|many
CASSRQGYGYTF
TGTGCCAGCAGTCGACAGGGATATGGCTACACCTTC
>TRBV13|TRBJ2-5|TRBD1|many
CASSAVGRGQETQYF
TGTGCCAGCAGCGCGGTAGGCAGGGGGCAAGAGACCCAGTACTTC
>TRBV4-3|TRBJ1-2|-|few
CASSQAVGGSDGYTF
TGCGCCAGCAGCCAAGCCGTCGGGGGGTCGGATGGCTACACCTTC
>TRBV18|TRBJ1-1|TRBD1|-
CASSQGQAEYTEAFF
TGTGCCAGCTCCCAAGGACAGGCCGAGTACACTGAAGCTTTCTTT
>TRBV20-1|TRBJ2-4|TRBD2|few
CSASLASGGVLAKNIQYF
TGCAGTGCTAGTCTGGCTAGCGGGGGGGTTCTAGCCAAAAACATTCAGTACTTC